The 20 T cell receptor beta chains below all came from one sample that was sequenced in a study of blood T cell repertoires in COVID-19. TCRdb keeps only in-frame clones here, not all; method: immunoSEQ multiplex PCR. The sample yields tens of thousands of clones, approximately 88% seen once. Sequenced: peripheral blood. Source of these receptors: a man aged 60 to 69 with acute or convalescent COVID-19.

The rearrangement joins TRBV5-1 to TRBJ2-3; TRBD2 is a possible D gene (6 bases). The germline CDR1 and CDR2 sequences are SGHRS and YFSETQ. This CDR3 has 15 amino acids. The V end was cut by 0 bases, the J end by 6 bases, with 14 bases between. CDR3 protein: CASSLAGGSMDTQYF. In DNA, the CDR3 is TGCGCCAGCAGCTTGGCTGGGGGGTCGATGGATACGCAGTATTTT.

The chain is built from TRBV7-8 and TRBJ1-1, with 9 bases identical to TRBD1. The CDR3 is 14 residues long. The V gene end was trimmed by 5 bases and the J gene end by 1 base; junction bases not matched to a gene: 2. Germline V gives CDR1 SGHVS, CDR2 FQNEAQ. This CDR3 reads CASSKDRGNTEAFF. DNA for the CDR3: TGTGCCAGCAGCAAGGACAGGGGGAACACTGAAGCTTTCTTT.

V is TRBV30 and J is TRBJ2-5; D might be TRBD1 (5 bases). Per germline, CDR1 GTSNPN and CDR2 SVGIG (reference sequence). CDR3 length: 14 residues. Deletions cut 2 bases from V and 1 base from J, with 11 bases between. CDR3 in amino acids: CAWSPGLFQETQYF. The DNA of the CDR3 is TGTGCCTGGAGTCCAGGGCTCTTCCAAGAGACCCAGTACTTC.

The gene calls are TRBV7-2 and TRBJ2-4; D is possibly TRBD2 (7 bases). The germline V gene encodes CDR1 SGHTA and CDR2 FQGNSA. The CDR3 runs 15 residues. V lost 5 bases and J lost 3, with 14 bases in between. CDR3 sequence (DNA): TGTGCCAGCAGCCCCGGGGGAGGGGGCAAAAACATTCAGTACTTC. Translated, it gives CASSPGGGGKNIQYF.

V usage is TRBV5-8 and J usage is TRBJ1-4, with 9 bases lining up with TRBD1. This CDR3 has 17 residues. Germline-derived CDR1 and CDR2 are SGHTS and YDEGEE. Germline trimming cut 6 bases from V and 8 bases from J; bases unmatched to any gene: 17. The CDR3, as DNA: TGTGCCAGCAATTCCGCCGGACAGGGGCTGACACCCGAAAAACTGTTTTTT. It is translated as CASNSAGQGLTPEKLFF. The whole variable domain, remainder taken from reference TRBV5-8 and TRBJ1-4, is EAGVTQSPTHLIKTRGQQATLRCSPISGHTSVYWYQQALGLGLQFLLWYDEGEERNRGNFPPRFSGRQFPNYSSELNVNALELEDSALYLCASNSAGQGLTPEKLFFGSGTQLSVL.

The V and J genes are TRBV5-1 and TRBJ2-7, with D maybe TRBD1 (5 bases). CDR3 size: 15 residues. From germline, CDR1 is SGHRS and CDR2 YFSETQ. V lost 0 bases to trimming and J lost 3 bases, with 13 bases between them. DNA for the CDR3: TGCGCCAGCAGCTTGGAGGGGCAGGGTAGCTACGAGCAGTACTTC. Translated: CASSLEGQGSYEQYF.

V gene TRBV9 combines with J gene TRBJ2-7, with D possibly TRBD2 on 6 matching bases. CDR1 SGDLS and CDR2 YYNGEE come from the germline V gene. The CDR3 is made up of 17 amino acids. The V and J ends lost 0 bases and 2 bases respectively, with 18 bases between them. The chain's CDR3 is CASSVGDPRLVPYEQYF. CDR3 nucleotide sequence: TGTGCCAGCAGCGTAGGCGATCCGAGACTAGTTCCCTACGAGCAGTACTTC.

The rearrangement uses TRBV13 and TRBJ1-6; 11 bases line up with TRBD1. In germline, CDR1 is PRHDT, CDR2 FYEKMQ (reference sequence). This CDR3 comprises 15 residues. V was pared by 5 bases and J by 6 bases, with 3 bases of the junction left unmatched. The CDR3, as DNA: TGTGCCAGCAGCCGGGGACAGGGGGGTAATTCACCCCTCCACTTT. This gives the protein CASSRGQGGNSPLHF.

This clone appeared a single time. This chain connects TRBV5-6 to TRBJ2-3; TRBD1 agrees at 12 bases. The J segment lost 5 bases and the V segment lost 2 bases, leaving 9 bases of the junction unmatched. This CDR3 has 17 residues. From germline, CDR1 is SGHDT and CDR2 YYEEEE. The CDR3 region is CASSFSTGQGAGDTQYF. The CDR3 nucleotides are TGTGCCAGCAGCTTTAGTACGGGACAGGGGGCAGGAGATACGCAGTATTTT.

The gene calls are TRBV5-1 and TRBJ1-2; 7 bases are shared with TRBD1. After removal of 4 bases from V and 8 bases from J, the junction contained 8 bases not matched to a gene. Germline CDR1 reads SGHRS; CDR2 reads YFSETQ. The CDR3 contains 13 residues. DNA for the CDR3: TGCGCCAGCAGCCTGAACAGGGGAGGAGGCTACACCTTC. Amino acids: CASSLNRGGGYTF.

The DNA for the CDR3 is TGCAGTGCTAGTATCGGGGGGCACACTGAAGCTTTCTTT. It is translated as CSASIGGHTEAFF. The chain has TRBV20-1 and TRBJ1-1, with D possibly TRBD1 on 6 matching bases. The CDR3 sequence is 13 residues long. Trimming removed 3 bases from V and 3 bases from J, with 11 bases in between. The germline gives CDR1 DFQATT, CDR2 SNEGSKA (reference sequence).

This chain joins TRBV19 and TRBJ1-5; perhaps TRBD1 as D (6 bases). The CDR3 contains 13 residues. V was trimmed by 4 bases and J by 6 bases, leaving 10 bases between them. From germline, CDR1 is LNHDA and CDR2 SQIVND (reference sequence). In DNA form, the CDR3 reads TGTGCCAGTAGTACGAACAGGGCTCAGCCCCAGCATTTT. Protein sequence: CASSTNRAQPQHF.

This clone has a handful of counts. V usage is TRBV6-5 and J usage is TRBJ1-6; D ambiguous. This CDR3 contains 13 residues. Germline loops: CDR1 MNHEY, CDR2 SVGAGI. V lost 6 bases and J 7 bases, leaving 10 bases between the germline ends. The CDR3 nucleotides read TGTGCCAGCAGCGCGGTAAGGAATTCACCCCTCCACTTT. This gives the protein CASSAVRNSPLHF.

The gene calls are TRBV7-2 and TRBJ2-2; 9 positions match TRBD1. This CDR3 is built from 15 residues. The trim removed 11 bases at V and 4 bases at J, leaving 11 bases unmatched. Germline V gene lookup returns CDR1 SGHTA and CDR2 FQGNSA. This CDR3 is CASRKDRGGTGELFF. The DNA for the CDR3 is TGTGCCTCTAGGAAGGACAGGGGTGGCACCGGGGAGCTGTTTTTT.

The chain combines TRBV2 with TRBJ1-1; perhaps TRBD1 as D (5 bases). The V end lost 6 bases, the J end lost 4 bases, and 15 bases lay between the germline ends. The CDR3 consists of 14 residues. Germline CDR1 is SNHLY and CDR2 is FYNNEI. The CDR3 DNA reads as TGTGCCAGCAGGACGGACATGGTGGGCACTGAAGCTTTCTTT. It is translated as CASRTDMVGTEAFF.

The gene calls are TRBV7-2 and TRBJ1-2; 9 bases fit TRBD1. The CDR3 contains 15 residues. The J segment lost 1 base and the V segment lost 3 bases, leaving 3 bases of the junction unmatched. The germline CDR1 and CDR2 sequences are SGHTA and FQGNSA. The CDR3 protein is CASSFTGGNNYGYTF. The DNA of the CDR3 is TGTGCCAGCAGCTTCACAGGGGGCAATAACTATGGCTACACCTTC.

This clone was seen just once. The CDR3 coding sequence is TGTGCCACCAGTGATCCCGCGATACCTAGGGGTGAGCAGTACTTC. This sequence encodes CATSDPAIPRGEQYF. The J gene is TRBJ2-7, the V gene TRBV24-1, with a weak D call TRBD1 (5 bases). V shed 3 bases and J shed 7 bases, with 18 bases lying between them. CDR1 KGHDR and CDR2 SFDVKD come from the germline V gene. The CDR3 length is 15 residues.

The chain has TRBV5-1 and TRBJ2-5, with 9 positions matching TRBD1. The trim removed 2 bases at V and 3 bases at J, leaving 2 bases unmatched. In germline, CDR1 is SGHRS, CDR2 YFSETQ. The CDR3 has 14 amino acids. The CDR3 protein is CASSLQGAEETQYF. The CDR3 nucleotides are TGCGCCAGCAGCTTACAGGGGGCGGAAGAGACCCAGTACTTC.

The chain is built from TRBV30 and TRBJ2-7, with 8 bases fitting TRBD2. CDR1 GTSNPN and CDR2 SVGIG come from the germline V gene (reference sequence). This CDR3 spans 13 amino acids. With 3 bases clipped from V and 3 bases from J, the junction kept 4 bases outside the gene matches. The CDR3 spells CAWSTSGGYEQYF. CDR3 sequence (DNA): TGTGCCTGGAGCACGAGCGGGGGCTACGAGCAGTACTTC. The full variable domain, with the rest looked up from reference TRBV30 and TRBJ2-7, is SQTIHQWPATLVQPVGSPLSLECTVEGTSNPNLYWYRQAAGRGLQLLFYSVGIGQISSEVPQNLSASRPQDRQFILSSKKLLLSDSGFYLCAWSTSGGYEQYFGPGTRLTVT.

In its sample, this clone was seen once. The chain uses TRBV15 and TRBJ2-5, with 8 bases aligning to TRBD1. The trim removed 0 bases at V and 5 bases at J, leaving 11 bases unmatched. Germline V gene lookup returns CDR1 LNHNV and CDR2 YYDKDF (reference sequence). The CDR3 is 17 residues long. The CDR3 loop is CATSRDLRGRGLETQYF. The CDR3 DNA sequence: TGTGCCACCAGCAGAGATTTGCGGGGCAGGGGGCTGGAGACCCAGTACTTC. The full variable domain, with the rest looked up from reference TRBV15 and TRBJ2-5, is DAMVIQNPRYQVTQFGKPVTLSCSQTLNHNVMYWYQQKSSQAPKLLFHYYDKDFNNEADTPDNFQSRRPNTSFCFLDIRSPGLGDTAMYLCATSRDLRGRGLETQYFGPGTRLLVL.